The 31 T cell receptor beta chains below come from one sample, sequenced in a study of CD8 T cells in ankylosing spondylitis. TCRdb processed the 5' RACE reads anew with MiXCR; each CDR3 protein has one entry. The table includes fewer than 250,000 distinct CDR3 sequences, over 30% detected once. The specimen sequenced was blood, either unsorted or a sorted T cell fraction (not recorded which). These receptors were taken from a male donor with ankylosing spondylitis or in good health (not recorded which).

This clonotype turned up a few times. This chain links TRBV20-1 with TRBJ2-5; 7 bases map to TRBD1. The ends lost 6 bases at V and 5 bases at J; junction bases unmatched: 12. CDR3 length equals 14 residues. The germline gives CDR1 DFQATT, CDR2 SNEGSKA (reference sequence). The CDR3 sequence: CSAKHRGSTETQYF. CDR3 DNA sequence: TGCAGTGCAAAACACAGGGGCTCTACGGAGACCCAGTACTTC.

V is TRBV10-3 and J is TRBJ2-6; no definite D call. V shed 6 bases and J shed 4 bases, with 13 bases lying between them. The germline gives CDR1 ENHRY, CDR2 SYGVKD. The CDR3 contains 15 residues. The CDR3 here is CAISLQGGGANVLTF. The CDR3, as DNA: TGTGCCATCAGCCTTCAAGGTGGAGGGGCCAACGTCCTGACTTTC.

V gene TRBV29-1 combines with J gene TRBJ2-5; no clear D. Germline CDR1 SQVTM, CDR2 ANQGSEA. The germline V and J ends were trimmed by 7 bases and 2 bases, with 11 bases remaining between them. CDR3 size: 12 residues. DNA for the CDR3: TGCAGCGGTTCCCATACTCAAGAGACCCAGTACTTC. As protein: CSGSHTQETQYF.

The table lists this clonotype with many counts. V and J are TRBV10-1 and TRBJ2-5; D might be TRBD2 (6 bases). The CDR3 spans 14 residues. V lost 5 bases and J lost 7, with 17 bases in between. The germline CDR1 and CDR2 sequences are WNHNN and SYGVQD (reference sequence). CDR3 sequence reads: CASSRDSSSGTQYF. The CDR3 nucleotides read TGCGCCAGCAGTCGGGACTCAAGCTCCGGGACCCAGTACTTC.

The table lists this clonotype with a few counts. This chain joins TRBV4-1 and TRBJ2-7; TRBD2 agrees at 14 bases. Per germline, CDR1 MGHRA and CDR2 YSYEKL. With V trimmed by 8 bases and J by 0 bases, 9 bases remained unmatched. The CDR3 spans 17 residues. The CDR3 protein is CASALRTSGGSSYEQYF. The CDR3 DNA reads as TGCGCCAGCGCCCTCCGGACTAGCGGGGGGAGCTCCTACGAGCAGTACTTC.

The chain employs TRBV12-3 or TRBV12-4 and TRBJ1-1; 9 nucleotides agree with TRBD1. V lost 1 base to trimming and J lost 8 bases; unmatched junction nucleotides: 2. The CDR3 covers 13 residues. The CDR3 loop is CASSLGTGDEAFF. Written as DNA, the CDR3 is TGTGCCAGCAGTTTAGGGACAGGGGACGAAGCTTTCTTT.

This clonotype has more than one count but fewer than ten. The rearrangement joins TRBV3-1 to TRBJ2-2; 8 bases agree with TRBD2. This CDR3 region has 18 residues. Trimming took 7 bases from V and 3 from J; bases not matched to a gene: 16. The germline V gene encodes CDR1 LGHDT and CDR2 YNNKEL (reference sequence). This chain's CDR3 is CASISSEPGGAYTGELFF. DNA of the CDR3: TGTGCCAGCATTTCCTCAGAACCCGGGGGGGCGTACACCGGGGAGCTGTTTTTT.

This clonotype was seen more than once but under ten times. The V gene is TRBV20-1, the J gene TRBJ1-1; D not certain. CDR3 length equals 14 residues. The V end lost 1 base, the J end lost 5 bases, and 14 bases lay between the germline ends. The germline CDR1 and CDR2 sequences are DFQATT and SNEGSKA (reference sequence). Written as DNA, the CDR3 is TGCAGTGCTAGAGGTCTGGGATCAGGAACTGAAGCTTTCTTT. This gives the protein CSARGLGSGTEAFF.

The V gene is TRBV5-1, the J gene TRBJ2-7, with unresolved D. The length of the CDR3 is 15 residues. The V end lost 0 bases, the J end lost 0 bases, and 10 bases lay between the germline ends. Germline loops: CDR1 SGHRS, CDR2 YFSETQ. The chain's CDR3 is CASSLEGFGSYEQYF. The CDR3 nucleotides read TGCGCCAGCAGCTTGGAAGGGTTTGGCTCCTACGAGCAGTACTTC.

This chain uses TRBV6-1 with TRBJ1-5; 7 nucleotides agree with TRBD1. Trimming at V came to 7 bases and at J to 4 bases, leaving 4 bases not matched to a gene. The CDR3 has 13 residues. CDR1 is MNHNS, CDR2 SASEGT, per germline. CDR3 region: CASTRDRNQPQHF. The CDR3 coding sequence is TGTGCCAGCACCCGGGACAGAAATCAGCCCCAGCATTTT.

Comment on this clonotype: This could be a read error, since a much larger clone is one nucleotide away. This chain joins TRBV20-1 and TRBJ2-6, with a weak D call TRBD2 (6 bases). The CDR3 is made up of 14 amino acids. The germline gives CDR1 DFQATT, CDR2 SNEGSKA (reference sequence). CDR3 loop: CGGTESSGANVLTF. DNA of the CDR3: TGCGGCGGGACGGAGTCCTCTGGGGCCAACGTCCTGACTTTC.

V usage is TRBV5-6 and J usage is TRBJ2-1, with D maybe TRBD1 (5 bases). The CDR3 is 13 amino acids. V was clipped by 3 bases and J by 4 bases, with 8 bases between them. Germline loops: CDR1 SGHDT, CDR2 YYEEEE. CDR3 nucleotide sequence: TGTGCCAGCAGCTCTGGGGCGTACAATGAGCAGTTCTTC. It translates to CASSSGAYNEQFF.

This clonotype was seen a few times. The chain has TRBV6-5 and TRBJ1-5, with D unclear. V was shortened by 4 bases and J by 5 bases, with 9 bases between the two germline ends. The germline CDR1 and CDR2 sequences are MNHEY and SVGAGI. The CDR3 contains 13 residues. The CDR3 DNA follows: TGTGCCAGCAGTTTTGGGGTGGATCAGCCCCAGCATTTT. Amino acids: CASSFGVDQPQHF.

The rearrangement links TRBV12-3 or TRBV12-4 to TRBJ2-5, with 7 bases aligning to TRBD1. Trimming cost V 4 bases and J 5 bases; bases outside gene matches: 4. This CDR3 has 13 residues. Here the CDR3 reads CASSSGTVETQYF. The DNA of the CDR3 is TGTGCCAGCAGTTCTGGGACAGTCGAGACCCAGTACTTC.

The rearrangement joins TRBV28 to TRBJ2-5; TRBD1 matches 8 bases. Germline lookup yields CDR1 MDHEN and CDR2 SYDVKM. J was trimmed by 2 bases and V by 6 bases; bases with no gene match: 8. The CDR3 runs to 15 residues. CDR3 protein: CASRDRTGRQETQYF. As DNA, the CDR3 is TGTGCCAGCAGGGACCGGACAGGGAGGCAAGAGACCCAGTACTTC.

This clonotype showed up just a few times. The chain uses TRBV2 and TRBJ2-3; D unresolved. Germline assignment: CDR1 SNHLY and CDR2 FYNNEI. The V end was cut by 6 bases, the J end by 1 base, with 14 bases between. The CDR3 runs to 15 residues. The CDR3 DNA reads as TGTGCCAGCAGGAAGACTGCCGCCGGCACAGATACGCAGTATTTT. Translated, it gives CASRKTAAGTDTQYF.

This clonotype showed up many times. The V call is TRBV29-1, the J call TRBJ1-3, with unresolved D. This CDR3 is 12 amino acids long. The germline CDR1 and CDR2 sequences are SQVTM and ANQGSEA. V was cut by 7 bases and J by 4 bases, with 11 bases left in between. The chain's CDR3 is CSAALAGNTIYF. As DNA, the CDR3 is TGCAGCGCTGCCCTGGCGGGAAACACCATATATTTT.

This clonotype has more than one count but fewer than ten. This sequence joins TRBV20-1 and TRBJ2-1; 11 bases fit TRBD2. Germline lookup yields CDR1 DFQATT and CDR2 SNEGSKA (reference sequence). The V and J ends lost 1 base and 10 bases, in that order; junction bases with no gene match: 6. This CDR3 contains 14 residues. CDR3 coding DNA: TGCAGTGCTAGAGGGCTAGCGGGGGGAATGGAGCAGTTCTTC. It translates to CSARGLAGGMEQFF.

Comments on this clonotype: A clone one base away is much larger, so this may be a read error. CDR3 nucleotide sequence: TGCACTGCTAGATTAGGGGCTAATGAGCAGTTCTTC. Residues: CTARLGANEQFF. This rearrangement joins TRBV20-1 to TRBJ2-1; possible D gene TRBD1, 5 bases. Germline V gives CDR1 DFQATT, CDR2 SNEGSKA (reference sequence). The CDR3 loop spans 12 amino acids.

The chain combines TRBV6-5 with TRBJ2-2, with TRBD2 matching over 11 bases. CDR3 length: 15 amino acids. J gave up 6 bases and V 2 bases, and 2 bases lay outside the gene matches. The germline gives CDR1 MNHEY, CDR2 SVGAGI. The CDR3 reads CASSYTTSGAGELFF. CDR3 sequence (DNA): TGTGCCAGCAGTTACACGACTAGCGGGGCCGGGGAGCTGTTTTTT.

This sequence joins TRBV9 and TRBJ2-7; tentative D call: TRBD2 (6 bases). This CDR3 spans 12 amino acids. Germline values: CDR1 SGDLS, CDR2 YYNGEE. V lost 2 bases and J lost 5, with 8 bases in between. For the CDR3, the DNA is TGTGCCAGCAGCGTCCGGGAGAACGAGCAGTACTTC. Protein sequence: CASSVRENEQYF.

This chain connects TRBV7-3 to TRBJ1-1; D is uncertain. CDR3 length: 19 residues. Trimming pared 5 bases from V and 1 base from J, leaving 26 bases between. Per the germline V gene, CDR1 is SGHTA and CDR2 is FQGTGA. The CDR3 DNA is TGTGCCAGCAGCACTCGATCCATGGCGCTGGGTAAAGGGAACACTGAAGCTTTCTTT. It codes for CASSTRSMALGKGNTEAFF.

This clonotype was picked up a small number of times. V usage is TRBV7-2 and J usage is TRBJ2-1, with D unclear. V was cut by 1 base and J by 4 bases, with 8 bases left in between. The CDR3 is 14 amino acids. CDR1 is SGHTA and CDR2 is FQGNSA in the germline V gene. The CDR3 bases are TGTGCCAGCAGCTTAGTAGGGAATTACAATGAGCAGTTCTTC. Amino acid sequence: CASSLVGNYNEQFF.

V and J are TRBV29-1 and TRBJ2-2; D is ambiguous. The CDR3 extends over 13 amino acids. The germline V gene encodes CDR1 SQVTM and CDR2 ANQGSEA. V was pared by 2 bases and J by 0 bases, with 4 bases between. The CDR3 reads CSVERSNTGELFF. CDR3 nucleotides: TGCAGCGTTGAACGGTCGAACACCGGGGAGCTGTTTTTT.

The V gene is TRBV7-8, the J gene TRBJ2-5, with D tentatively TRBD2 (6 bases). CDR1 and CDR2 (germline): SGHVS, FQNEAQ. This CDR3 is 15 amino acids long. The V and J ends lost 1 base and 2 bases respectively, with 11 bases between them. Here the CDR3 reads CASSLVGGFQETQYF. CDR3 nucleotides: TGTGCCAGCAGCTTAGTGGGAGGCTTTCAAGAGACCCAGTACTTC.

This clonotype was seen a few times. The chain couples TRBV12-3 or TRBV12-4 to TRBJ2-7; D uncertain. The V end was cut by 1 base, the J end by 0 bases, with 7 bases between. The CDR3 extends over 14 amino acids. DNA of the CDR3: TGTGCCAGCAGTTTAGACACGAGCTCCTACGAGCAGTACTTC. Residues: CASSLDTSSYEQYF.

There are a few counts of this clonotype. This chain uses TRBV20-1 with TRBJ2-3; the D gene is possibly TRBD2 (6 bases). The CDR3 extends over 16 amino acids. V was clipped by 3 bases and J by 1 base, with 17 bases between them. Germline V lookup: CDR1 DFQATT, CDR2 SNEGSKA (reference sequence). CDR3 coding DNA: TGCAGTGCTAGTCTGACGGGCTGGGGGGGCACAGATACGCAGTATTTT. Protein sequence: CSASLTGWGGTDTQYF.

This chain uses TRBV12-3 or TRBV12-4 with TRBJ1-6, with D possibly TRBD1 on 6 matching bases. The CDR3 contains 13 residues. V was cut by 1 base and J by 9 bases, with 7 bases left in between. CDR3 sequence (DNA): TGTGCCAGCAGTTTAGGCAGGGGTTCACCCCTCCACTTT. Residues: CASSLGRGSPLHF.

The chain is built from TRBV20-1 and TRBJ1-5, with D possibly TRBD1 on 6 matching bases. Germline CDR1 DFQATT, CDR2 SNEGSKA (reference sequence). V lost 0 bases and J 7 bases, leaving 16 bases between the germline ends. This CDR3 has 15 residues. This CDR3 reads CSARDRRGGGQPQHF. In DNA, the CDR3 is TGCAGTGCTAGAGACCGGCGGGGGGGCGGGCAGCCCCAGCATTTT.

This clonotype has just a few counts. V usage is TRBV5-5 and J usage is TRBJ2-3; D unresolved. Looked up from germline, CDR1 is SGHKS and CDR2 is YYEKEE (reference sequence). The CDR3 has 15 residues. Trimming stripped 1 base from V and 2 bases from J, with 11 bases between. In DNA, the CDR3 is TGTGCCAGCAGCTTGAAGAGGCTTAACACAGATACGCAGTATTTT. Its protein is CASSLKRLNTDTQYF.

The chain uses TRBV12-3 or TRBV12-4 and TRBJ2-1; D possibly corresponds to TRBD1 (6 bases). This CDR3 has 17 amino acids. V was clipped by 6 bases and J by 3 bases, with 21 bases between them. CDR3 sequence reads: CASRGAPGQGFYNEQFF. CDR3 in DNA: TGTGCCAGCAGGGGTGCCCCTGGTCAGGGGTTCTACAATGAGCAGTTCTTC.